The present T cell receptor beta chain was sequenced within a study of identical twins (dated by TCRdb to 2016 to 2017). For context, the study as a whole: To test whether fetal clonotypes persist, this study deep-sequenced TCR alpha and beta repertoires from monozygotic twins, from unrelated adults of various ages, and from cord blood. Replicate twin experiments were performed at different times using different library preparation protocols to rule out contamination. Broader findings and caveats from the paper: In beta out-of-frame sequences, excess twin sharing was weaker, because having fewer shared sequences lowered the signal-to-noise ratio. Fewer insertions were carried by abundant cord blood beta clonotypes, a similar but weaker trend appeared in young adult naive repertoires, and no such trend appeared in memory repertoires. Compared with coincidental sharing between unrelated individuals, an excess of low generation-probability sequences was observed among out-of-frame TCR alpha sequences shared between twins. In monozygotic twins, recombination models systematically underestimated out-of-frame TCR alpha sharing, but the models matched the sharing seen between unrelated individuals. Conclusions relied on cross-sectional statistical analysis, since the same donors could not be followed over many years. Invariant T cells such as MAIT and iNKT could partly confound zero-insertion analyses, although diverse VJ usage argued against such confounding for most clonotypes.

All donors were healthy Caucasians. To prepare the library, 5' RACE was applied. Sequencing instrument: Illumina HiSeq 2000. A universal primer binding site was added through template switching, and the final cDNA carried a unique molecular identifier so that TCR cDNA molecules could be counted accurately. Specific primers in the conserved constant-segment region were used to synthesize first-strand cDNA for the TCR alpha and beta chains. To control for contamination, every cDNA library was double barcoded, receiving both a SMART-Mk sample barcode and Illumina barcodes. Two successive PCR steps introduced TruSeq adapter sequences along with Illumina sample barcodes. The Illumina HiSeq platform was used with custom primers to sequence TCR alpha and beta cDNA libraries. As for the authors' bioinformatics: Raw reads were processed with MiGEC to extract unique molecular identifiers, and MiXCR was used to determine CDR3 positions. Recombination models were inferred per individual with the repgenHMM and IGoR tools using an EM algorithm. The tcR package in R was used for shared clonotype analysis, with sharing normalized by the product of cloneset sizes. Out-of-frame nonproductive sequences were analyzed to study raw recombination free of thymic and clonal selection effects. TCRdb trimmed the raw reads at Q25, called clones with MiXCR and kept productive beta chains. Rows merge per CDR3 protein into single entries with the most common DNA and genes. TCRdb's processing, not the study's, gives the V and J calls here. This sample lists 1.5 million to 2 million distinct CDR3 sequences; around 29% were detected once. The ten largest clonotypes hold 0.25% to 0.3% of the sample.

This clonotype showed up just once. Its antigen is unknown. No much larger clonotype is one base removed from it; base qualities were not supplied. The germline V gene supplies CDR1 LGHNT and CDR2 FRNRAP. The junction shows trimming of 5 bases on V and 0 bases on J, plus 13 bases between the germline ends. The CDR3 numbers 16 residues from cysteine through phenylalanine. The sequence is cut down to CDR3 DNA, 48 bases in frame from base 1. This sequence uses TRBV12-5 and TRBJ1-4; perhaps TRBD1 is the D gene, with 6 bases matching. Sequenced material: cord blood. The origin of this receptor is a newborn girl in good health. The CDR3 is CASGLSEGATNEKLFF. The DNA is TGTGCTAGTGGTCTTTCAGAGGGGGCAACTAATGAAAAACTGTTTTTT.